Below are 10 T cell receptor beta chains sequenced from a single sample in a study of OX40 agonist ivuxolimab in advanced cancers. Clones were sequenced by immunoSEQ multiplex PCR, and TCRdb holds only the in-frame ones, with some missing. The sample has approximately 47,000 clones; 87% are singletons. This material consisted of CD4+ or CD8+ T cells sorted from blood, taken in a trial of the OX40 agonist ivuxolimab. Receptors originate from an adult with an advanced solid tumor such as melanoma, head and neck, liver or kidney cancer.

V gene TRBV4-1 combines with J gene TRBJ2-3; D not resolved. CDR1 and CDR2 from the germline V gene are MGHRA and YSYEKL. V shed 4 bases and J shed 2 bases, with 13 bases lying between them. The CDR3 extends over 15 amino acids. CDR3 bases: TGCGCCAGCAGCCTCAAAGTTTCGGACACAGATACGCAGTATTTT. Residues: CASSLKVSDTDTQYF.

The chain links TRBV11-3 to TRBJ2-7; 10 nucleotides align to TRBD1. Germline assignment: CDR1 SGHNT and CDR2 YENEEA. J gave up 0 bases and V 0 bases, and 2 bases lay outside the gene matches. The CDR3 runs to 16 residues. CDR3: CASSLERQGASYEQYF. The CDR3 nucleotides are TGTGCCAGCAGCTTAGAACGACAGGGGGCCTCCTACGAGCAGTACTTC. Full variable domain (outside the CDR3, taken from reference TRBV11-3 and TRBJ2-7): EAGVVQSPRYKIIEKKQPVAFWCNPISGHNTLYWYLQNLGQGPELLIRYENEEAVDDSQLPKDRFSAERLKGVDSTLKIQPAELGDSAVYLCASSLERQGASYEQYFGPGTRLTVT.

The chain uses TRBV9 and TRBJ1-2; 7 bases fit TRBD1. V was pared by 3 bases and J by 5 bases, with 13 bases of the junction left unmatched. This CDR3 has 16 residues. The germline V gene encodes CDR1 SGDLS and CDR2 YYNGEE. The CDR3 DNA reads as TGTGCCAGCAGCGCCTCGGGACAGTTCGTTAGTTATGGCTACACCTTC. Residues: CASSASGQFVSYGYTF.

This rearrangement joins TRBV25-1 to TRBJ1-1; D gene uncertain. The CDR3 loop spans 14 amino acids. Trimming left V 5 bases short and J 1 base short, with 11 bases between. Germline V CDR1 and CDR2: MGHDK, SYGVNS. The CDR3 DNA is TGTGCCAGCAGTCACATCTTTGGGAACACTGAAGCTTTCTTT. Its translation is CASSHIFGNTEAFF.

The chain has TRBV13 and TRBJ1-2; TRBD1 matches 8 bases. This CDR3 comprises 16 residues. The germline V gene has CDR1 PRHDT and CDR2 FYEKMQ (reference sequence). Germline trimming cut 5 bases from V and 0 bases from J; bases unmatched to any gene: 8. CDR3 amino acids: CASSRQGPQPNYGYTF. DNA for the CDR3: TGTGCCAGCAGCAGACAGGGGCCCCAACCTAACTATGGCTACACCTTC.

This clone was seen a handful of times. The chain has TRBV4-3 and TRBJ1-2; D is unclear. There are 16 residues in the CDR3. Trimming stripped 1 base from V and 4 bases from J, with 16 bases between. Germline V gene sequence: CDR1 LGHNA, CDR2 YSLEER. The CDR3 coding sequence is TGCGCCAGCAGCCAAGTTGGCCTCCAGGCGGCCTATGGCTACACCTTC. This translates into CASSQVGLQAAYGYTF.

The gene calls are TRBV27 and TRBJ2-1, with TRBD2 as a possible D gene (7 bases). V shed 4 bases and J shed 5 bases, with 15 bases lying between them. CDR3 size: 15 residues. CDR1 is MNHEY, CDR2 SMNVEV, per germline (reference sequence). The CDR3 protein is CASSYRASGNNEQFF. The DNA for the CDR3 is TGTGCCAGCAGTTACAGGGCTAGCGGAAACAATGAGCAGTTCTTC.

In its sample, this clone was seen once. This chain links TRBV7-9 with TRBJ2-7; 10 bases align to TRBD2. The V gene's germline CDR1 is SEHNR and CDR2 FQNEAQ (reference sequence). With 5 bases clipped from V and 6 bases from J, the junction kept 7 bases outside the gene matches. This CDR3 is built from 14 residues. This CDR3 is CASSPRTSGLEQYF. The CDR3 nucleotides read TGTGCCAGCAGCCCAAGGACTAGCGGCCTCGAGCAGTACTTC.

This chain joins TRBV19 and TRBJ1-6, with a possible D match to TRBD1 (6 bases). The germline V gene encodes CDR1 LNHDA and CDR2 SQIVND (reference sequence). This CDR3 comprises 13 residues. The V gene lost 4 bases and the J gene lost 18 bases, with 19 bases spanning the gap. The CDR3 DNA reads TGTGCCAGTAGTACAAGTCCAGGGGCCTCGAGCCACTTT. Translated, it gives CASSTSPGASSHF.

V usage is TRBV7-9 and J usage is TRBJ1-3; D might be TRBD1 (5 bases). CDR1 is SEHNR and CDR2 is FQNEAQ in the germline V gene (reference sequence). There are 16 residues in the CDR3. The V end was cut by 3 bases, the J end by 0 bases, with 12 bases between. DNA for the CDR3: TGTGCCAGCAGCTTGTTGACAGCCTCCTCTGGAAACACCATATATTTT. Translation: CASSLLTASSGNTIYF.